This T cell receptor beta chain was recorded in a study of T-cell reconstitution after alpha-beta-depleted transplantation in children. There are a few counts of this clonotype. Unique molecular identifiers were incorporated when the TCRbeta library was constructed. Each CDR3 protein gets one entry after TCRdb re-called the PCR reads with MiXCR. This sample has around 370,000 distinct CDR3 sequences, with approximately 10% found just once. The V gene lost 0 bases and the J gene lost 0 bases, with 14 bases spanning the gap. The CDR3 runs 17 residues. CDR1 and CDR2 from the germline V gene are LGHNA and YSLEER.

The chain couples TRBV4-3 to TRBJ2-5; D is possibly TRBD1 (5 bases). The sample here was PBMCs from the stem cell graft donor, taken from the stem cell graft. The clonotype originates from a human donor who donated a stem cell graft to a child with acute lymphoblastic leukemia. The CDR3 nucleotides are TGCGCCAGCAGCCAAGATACAGGCCGGGCCTACCAAGAGACCCAGTACTTC. Translated: CASSQDTGRAYQETQYF.